This is a list of T cell receptor beta chains from one sample in a study of cytomegalovirus exposure and HLA in healthy donors. Profiling relied on immunoSEQ multiplex PCR, and the TCRdb table lists in-frame clones only, not all of them. Its listing shows approximately 190,000 clones. Sequencing was performed on PBMCs. The receptors here all came from a man aged 25 to 40 in good health and CMV-seronegative. Each CDR3 is given with its conserved first and last residue. A D gene is named only where the DNA matches it firmly.

>-|TRBV19|TRBJ2-3
TGTGCCAGTAGTATAGTGAGGGACACAGATACGCAGTATTTT
CASSIVRDTDTQYF
>-|TRBV28|TRBJ2-2
TGTGCCAGCAGCTACGCGCGGGCATGGACGAACACCGGGGAGCTGTTTTTT
CASSYARAWTNTGELFF
>-|TRBV5-1|TRBJ2-7
TGCGCCAGCAGCTTGGAAGCGGTGGGGTTCTCCTACGAGCAGTACTTC
CASSLEAVGFSYEQYF
>-|TRBV5-8|TRBJ1-5
TGTGCCAGCAGCCGAACTACAGCGGAGCCCCAGCATTTT
CASSRTTAEPQHF
>TRBD1|TRBV7-8|TRBJ2-7
TGTGCCAGCAGCTTACCTCCAATCCGGACAGGGAGCTCCTACGAGCAGTACTTC
CASSLPPIRTGSSYEQYF
>TRBD2|TRBV7-2|TRBJ2-7
TGTGCCAGCAGGGTAGCGGGAGGTCCCTACGAGCAGTACTTC
CASRVAGGPYEQYF
>TRBD1|TRBV4-2|TRBJ2-3
TGTGCCAGCAGCCGACAGGGTGGAAGCACAGATACGCAGTATTTT
CASSRQGGSTDTQYF
>-|TRBV4-1|TRBJ1-1
TGCGCCAGCAGCCCCCGGGAAAACTTGAACACTGAAGCTTTCTTT
CASSPRENLNTEAFF
>TRBD1|TRBV19|TRBJ1-4
TGTGCCAGTAGTGCCCTCGAGGGGGCGCGGGAAAAACTGTTTTTT
CASSALEGAREKLFF
>TRBD2|TRBV6-5|TRBJ2-1
TGTGCCAGCAGTACGACTAGCACCCAGTTCTTC
CASSTTSTQFF
>TRBD1|TRBV5-1|TRBJ1-1
TGCGCCAGCAGCTTGAGGGGACAGGGTTTTACTGAAGCTTTCTTT
CASSLRGQGFTEAFF
>-|TRBV6-5|TRBJ2-3
TGTGCCAGCAGTTACTCAGTCCAGGGGACAGATACGCAGTATTTT
CASSYSVQGTDTQYF
>TRBD1|TRBV28|TRBJ2-7
TGTGCCAGCAGTTCCCCGGGACAGGGTTACGAGCAGTACTTC
CASSSPGQGYEQYF
>TRBD2|TRBV6-4|TRBJ2-1
TGTGCCAGCAGTGACCAGACTAGCGGGAGTTACAATGAGCAGTTCTTC
CASSDQTSGSYNEQFF
>-|TRBV5-4|TRBJ1-5
TGTGCCAGCAGCATAGGGGGGGGGCAGCCCCAGCATTTT
CASSIGGGQPQHF
>TRBD2|TRBV27|TRBJ2-1
TGTGCCAGCAGTTTAGTGGGAGGGAATGAGCAGTTCTTC
CASSLVGGNEQFF
>-|TRBV6-1|TRBJ1-2
TGTGCCAGCAAGACGACAGCTAACTATGGCTACACCTTC
CASKTTANYGYTF
>-|TRBV7-3|TRBJ2-2
TGTGCCAGCAGCTTAGAGGAGGGGGAGCTGTTTTTT
CASSLEEGELFF
>TRBD2|TRBV9|TRBJ2-1
TGTGCCAGCAGCGTAGATGGAGCGGGGGGCTACAATGAGCAGTTCTTC
CASSVDGAGGYNEQFF
>TRBD1|TRBV28|TRBJ1-3
TGTGCCAGCAGTCCCACAGGGGCTACTGGAAACACCATATATTTT
CASSPTGATGNTIYF
>TRBD1|TRBV19|TRBJ1-1
TGTGCCAGTAGGAAGGGACAGGGGCCGAACACTGAAGCTTTCTTT
CASRKGQGPNTEAFF
>TRBD1|TRBV27|TRBJ2-2
TGTGCCAGCAGGCAGGGGGTAAACACCGGGGAGCTGTTTTTT
CASRQGVNTGELFF
>TRBD2|TRBV4-2|TRBJ2-1
TGTGCCAGCAGCCAAGAATCTAGCGGAGATTACAATGAGCAGTTCTTC
CASSQESSGDYNEQFF
>TRBD2|TRBV7-9|TRBJ2-1
TGTGCCAGCAGCTCACCTAACCGGGACTACCAAAAGGGCTACAATGAGCAGTTCTTC
CASSSPNRDYQKGYNEQFF
>-|TRBV4-2|TRBJ1-4
TGTGCCAGCAGCTGGGCAGTAGAAAGTGAAAAACTGTTTTTT
CASSWAVESEKLFF
>TRBD1|TRBV6-5|TRBJ1-1
TGTGCCAGCAGTTACCATCAAGCCGGGACAGGGGCAGCTTTCTTT
CASSYHQAGTGAAFF
>-|TRBV13|TRBJ2-3
TGTGCCAGCAGCTTTCGAGGAGGCACAGATACGCAGTATTTT
CASSFRGGTDTQYF
>TRBD1|TRBV27|TRBJ1-2
TGTGCCAGCAGCCCGCAGGGACAGGGGATGCGCTACACCTTC
CASSPQGQGMRYTF
>-|TRBV7-2|TRBJ2-3
TGTGCCAGCAGCTTAGCCAGATCACTAGGACCAGATACGCAGTATTTT
CASSLARSLGPDTQYF
>-|TRBV7-6|TRBJ2-3
TGTGCCAGCAGCTTCGGGTATGGCACAGATACGCAGTATTTT
CASSFGYGTDTQYF
>-|TRBV9|TRBJ2-1
TGTGCCAGCAGCGTAGGAGGGGGTGTTAACAATGAGCAGTTCTTC
CASSVGGGVNNEQFF
>TRBD2|TRBV7-6|TRBJ2-3
TGTGCCAGCAGTCTTAGCGGGGCCAGGGATACGCAGTATTTT
CASSLSGARDTQYF
>-|TRBV5-1|TRBJ2-3
TGCGCCAGCACCCTAACAGCGGGTAAAACAGATACGCAGTATTTT
CASTLTAGKTDTQYF
>TRBD1|TRBV7-9|TRBJ2-7
TGTGCCAGCAGCTCACAGGGGGGCGAGCAGTACTTC
CASSSQGGEQYF
>TRBD2|TRBV5-1|TRBJ2-5
TGCGCCAGCAGCGCAGGACTAGCGGGGAATGGTGGGACCCAGTACTTC
CASSAGLAGNGGTQYF
>TRBD2|TRBV4-2|TRBJ2-3
TGTGCCAGCAGCCAAGGGGCGGGACTAGCGTCAGATACGCAGTATTTT
CASSQGAGLASDTQYF
>-|TRBV7-2|TRBJ1-1
TGTGCCAGCAGCCAGGGTGGGGCCCTTATTGAAGCTTTCTTT
CASSQGGALIEAFF
>-|TRBV13|TRBJ1-2
TGTGCCAGCAGCATTAGTACGCTGGGGGGGGCTGGCTACACCTTC
CASSISTLGGAGYTF
>TRBD1|TRBV19|TRBJ2-7
TGTGCCAGTAGTCACCGGACAGGGTTGAGGGAGCAGTACTTC
CASSHRTGLREQYF
>TRBD2|TRBV7-9|TRBJ2-3
TGTGCCAGCAGCGAACCGGGACTAGATGCAGATACGCAGTATTTT
CASSEPGLDADTQYF
>TRBD1|TRBV11-2|TRBJ2-7
TGTGCCAGCAGCTTAGGGCCAGGGGGCGAGCAGTACTTC
CASSLGPGGEQYF
>TRBD1|TRBV30|TRBJ2-7
TGTGCCTGGACCGCTAGAGAGGGGGCGTTGTACGAGCAGTACTTC
CAWTAREGALYEQYF
>-|TRBV19|TRBJ1-2
TGTGCCAGTAGTATACCGATGAGAGGCCTCTCCTCGAACTATGGCTACACCTTC
CASSIPMRGLSSNYGYTF
>-|TRBV5-4|TRBJ2-1
TGTGCCAGCAGCTTGGACACAGGCCGGAATGAGCAGTTCTTC
CASSLDTGRNEQFF
>TRBD2|TRBV27|TRBJ2-7
TGTGCCAGCAGTGGGGGACTAGCGCCCTACGAGCAGTACTTC
CASSGGLAPYEQYF
>TRBD1|TRBV29-1|TRBJ1-2
TGCAGCGTTGAAGGGGGGACAGGATATGGCTACACCTTC
CSVEGGTGYGYTF
>-|TRBV7-2|TRBJ1-1
TGTGCCAGCAGCTTACTCGGGGAGGTGAACACTGAAGCTTTCTTT
CASSLLGEVNTEAFF
>-|TRBV6-1|TRBJ2-4
TGTGCCAGCAGTGAAGCGGCAGCCAAAAACATTCAGTACTTC
CASSEAAAKNIQYF
>-|TRBV5-4|TRBJ2-2
TGTGCCAGCAGCTTGCCGAGGGGAGGGAACACCGGGGAGCTGTTTTTT
CASSLPRGGNTGELFF
>-|TRBV27|TRBJ1-5
TGTGCCAGCAGTTTATTGGGGGCGAGCAATCAGCCCCAGCATTTT
CASSLLGASNQPQHF
>-|TRBV20-1|TRBJ2-3
TGCAGTGCGGCGGGTACGCAGTATTTT
CSAAGTQYF
>-|TRBV11-3|TRBJ2-1
TGTGCCAGCACCGTCTCGGGCAAGGAGCGGAATGAGCAGTTCTTC
CASTVSGKERNEQFF
>TRBD1|TRBV7-2|TRBJ1-3
TGTGCCAGCAGACCTACAGGGGGCGGAAACACCATATATTTT
CASRPTGGGNTIYF
>TRBD1|TRBV5-5|TRBJ1-2
TGTGCCAGCAGTCCCGGGACAGGGGGCAACTATGGCTACACCTTC
CASSPGTGGNYGYTF
>-|TRBV9|TRBJ2-1
TGTGCCAGCAGCCCACAATCCGACAGGAATGAGCAGTTCTTC
CASSPQSDRNEQFF
>-|TRBV5-1|TRBJ2-5
TGCGCCAGCTTTTCGCTCGGGGGCGGGGGAGAGACCCAGTACTTC
CASFSLGGGGETQYF
>TRBD2|TRBV7-9|TRBJ2-1
TGTGCCAGCAGCTTTACTGGACTAGCGGGAGGGCCTTCCTACAATGAGCAGTTCTTC
CASSFTGLAGGPSYNEQFF